This T cell receptor (beta chain) came from a study of T cell repertoires in cytomegalovirus infection. Findings and limits, study-wide: CMV carriers with the relevant HLA were identified by cumulative public TCR beta family frequency.

The CDR3 contains 13 residues. Germline V gives CDR1 MNHEY, CDR2 SMNVEV (reference sequence). Each CDR3 protein is one row after TCRdb ran MiXCR on the reads. The sample contains 650,000 to 900,000 distinct CDR3 sequences, approximately 32% of which appear only once. As for this clonotype: Its antigen is currently unknown.

Sequencing used cultured CD8+ T cells from PBMCs, obtained from culture after CMV antigen stimulation. The J gene is TRBJ2-7, the V gene TRBV27, with TRBD2 as a possible D gene (7 bases). The origin of this receptor is a human donor in good health (CMV status not recorded). Some clones in this sample may be carry-over from other donors' samples. CDR3 coding DNA: TGTGCCAGCAGTAGGGGGGGGTCCAACGAGCAGCACGTC. Translation gives CASSRGGSNEQHV.